The entry that follows covers one T cell receptor (beta chain) sequence. This entry is derived from a study of blood T cell repertoires in COVID-19. In Seattle, patients joined the study during active infection and were tracked longitudinally. V lost 5 bases and J 5 bases, leaving 6 bases between the germline ends. Germline V gene sequence: CDR1 MDHEN, CDR2 SYDVKM. CDR3 length: 11 residues. The method was immunoSEQ multiplex PCR; TCRdb's version includes in-frame clones alone and lacks a portion of them. The sample lists 50,000 to 60,000 clones; around 81% were seen once. The chain has TRBV28 and TRBJ1-2, with D unclear. The sample consisted of peripheral blood. This TCR derives from an elderly woman with COVID-19, enrolled during active disease. CDR3 amino acids: CASSPLYGYTF. The CDR3 DNA reads as TGTGCCAGCAGTCCACTTTATGGCTACACCTTC.